These 17 T cell receptor beta chains share one sample of origin, sequenced in a study of blood T cell repertoires in COVID-19. Assay used: immunoSEQ multiplex PCR; TCRdb lists only in-frame clones, some missing. The sample shows 120,000 to 150,000 clones, over 75% of them seen only once. What was sequenced was peripheral blood. These receptors were collected from a man between 60 and 75 years old with active or convalescent COVID-19.

The genes are TRBV11-2 and TRBJ1-3; 9 bases match TRBD1. Germline V CDR1 and CDR2: SGHAT, FQNNGV. Trimming removed 7 bases from V and 4 bases from J; junction bases left unmatched: 5. The CDR3 runs 14 residues. CDR3 DNA sequence: TGTGCCAGCAACACAGGGGGCGAAGGAAACACCATATATTTT. It encodes CASNTGGEGNTIYF.

This clone has a handful of counts. V gene TRBV30 combines with J gene TRBJ1-6, with D hard to call. This CDR3 is built from 11 residues. Germline CDR1 and CDR2: GTSNPN and SVGIG (reference sequence). CDR3 sequence reads: CATEGNSPLHF. The DNA for the CDR3 is TGTGCGACGGAGGGAAATTCACCCCTCCACTTT. Together with reference TRBV30 and TRBJ1-6, the CDR3 gives the full variable domain: SQTIHQWPATLVQPVGSPLSLECTVEGTSNPNLYWYRQAAGRGLQLLFYSVGIGQISSEVPQNLSASRPQDRQFILSSKKLLLSDSGFYLCATEGNSPLHFGNGTRLTVT.

The gene calls are TRBV7-6 and TRBJ2-1; maybe TRBD2 (6 bases). The CDR3 length is 15 residues. Germline V gene data show CDR1 as SGHVS and CDR2 as FNYEAQ. Trimming cost V 1 base and J 4 bases, with 11 bases left between them. The CDR3 protein is CASSLGDGGYNEQFF. The CDR3, as DNA: TGTGCCAGCAGCTTAGGGGACGGGGGATACAATGAGCAGTTCTTC.

This sequence joins TRBV4-1 and TRBJ2-2, with no clear D. V was clipped by 3 bases and J by 0 bases, with 5 bases between them. CDR3 length: 14 amino acids. Germline V lookup: CDR1 MGHRA, CDR2 YSYEKL. CDR3 amino acids: CASSQAANTGELFF. DNA for the CDR3: TGCGCCAGCAGCCAGGCAGCGAACACCGGGGAGCTGTTTTTT.

The V gene is TRBV5-8, the J gene TRBJ2-1; 12 nucleotides agree with TRBD1. The length of the CDR3 is 13 residues. The germline gives CDR1 SGHTS, CDR2 YDEGEE. V lost 9 bases to trimming and J lost 7 bases; unmatched junction nucleotides: 5. The CDR3 DNA sequence: TGTGCCACGGGACAGGGGGCGCGGAATGAGCAGTTCTTC. Protein sequence: CATGQGARNEQFF.

The V call is TRBV2, the J call TRBJ2-4, with a weak D call TRBD1 (6 bases). Germline V gene sequence: CDR1 SNHLY, CDR2 FYNNEI. This CDR3 comprises 17 residues. The V and J ends lost 5 bases and 0 bases respectively, with 17 bases between them. Here the CDR3 reads CASSLSGQLLAKNIQYF. The DNA of the CDR3 is TGTGCCAGCAGTTTGAGCGGACAGCTATTAGCCAAAAACATTCAGTACTTC.

This clone appeared a few times. The chain recombines TRBV11-1 with TRBJ2-5; no clear D. This CDR3 is built from 16 residues. V lost 5 bases and J 4 bases, leaving 20 bases between the germline ends. The germline gives CDR1 SGHAT, CDR2 FQDESV (reference sequence). CDR3 coding DNA: TGTGCCAGCAGCAAATACGACGCCCAATCAGGAGAGACCCAGTACTTC. This codes for CASSKYDAQSGETQYF.

This sequence joins TRBV3-1 (or the pseudogene TRBV3-2) and TRBJ2-7; TRBD1 aligns across 10 bases. The germline V gene has CDR1 LGHDT and CDR2 YNNKEL (reference sequence). With V trimmed by 1 base and J by 2 bases, 8 bases remained unmatched. The CDR3 is 17 amino acids. For the CDR3, the DNA is TGTGCCAGCAGCCAAGCCTACGCCGGGACAGGGGCCTACGAGCAGTACTTC. This gives the protein CASSQAYAGTGAYEQYF.

The gene calls are TRBV4-2 and TRBJ1-2; D unclear. Germline V lookup: CDR1 LGHNA, CDR2 YNFKEQ. Trimming stripped 0 bases from V and 2 bases from J, with 10 bases between. The CDR3 spans 15 residues. The CDR3 DNA sequence: TGTGCCAGCAGCCAAGAAGGCGGAAGGAACTATGGCTACACCTTC. This gives the protein CASSQEGGRNYGYTF.

This chain links TRBV7-9 with TRBJ1-2, with 10 bases matching TRBD1. Germline assignment: CDR1 SEHNR and CDR2 FQNEAQ (reference sequence). The CDR3 sequence is 13 residues long. V lost 5 bases, J lost 7 bases, and 4 bases stayed unmatched. The CDR3 is CASSADRGPGYTF. The CDR3 DNA sequence: TGTGCCAGCAGCGCCGACAGGGGGCCTGGCTACACCTTC. Full variable domain (rest looked up from reference TRBV7-9 and TRBJ1-2): DTGVSQNPRHKITKRGQNVTFRCDPISEHNRLYWYRQTLGQGPEFLTYFQNEAQLEKSRLLSDRFSAERPKGSFSTLEIQRTEQGDSAMYLCASSADRGPGYTFGSGTRLTVV.

This rearrangement joins TRBV5-1 to TRBJ1-6, with 7 bases identical to TRBD1. Germline V gene data show CDR1 as SGHRS and CDR2 as YFSETQ. Trimming took 2 bases from V and 9 from J; bases not matched to a gene: 8. CDR3 size: 15 residues. The CDR3 reads CASSLGDSSSSPLHF. As DNA, the CDR3 is TGCGCCAGCAGCTTAGGGGACAGCTCTAGTTCACCCCTCCACTTT.

This CDR3 is CASASGGSRSAYEQYF. The CDR3 bases are TGTGCCAGCGCCTCCGGAGGCTCTAGGTCGGCCTACGAGCAGTACTTC. The chain has TRBV28 and TRBJ2-7; D is possibly TRBD2 (5 bases). The CDR3 spans 16 residues. Germline CDR1 MDHEN, CDR2 SYDVKM. V was trimmed by 8 bases and J by 2 bases, leaving 22 bases between them.

The chain links TRBV19 to TRBJ2-1, with TRBD2 matching 9 bases. Germline CDR1 reads LNHDA; CDR2 reads SQIVND (reference sequence). V lost 5 bases, J lost 0 bases, and 5 bases stayed unmatched. The CDR3 runs to 16 residues. The CDR3, as DNA: TGTGCCAGTAGTGTACTAGCGGGTAGCTCCTACAATGAGCAGTTCTTC. As protein: CASSVLAGSSYNEQFF.

CDR3 loop: CASSRLSTLNNEQFF. CDR3 DNA sequence: TGTGCCAGCTCACGACTTTCGACCCTTAACAATGAGCAGTTCTTC. The J gene is TRBJ2-1, the V gene TRBV18; D ambiguous. The CDR3 has 15 amino acids. CDR1 and CDR2 (germline): KGHSH, LQKENI. The germline V and J ends were trimmed by 4 bases and 5 bases, with 15 bases remaining between them.

The chain employs TRBV18 and TRBJ2-2; 7 bases fit TRBD2. Germline loops: CDR1 KGHSH, CDR2 LQKENI. The J segment lost 5 bases and the V segment lost 1 base, leaving 4 bases of the junction unmatched. The CDR3 sequence is 15 residues long. The CDR3 region has the DNA TGTGCCAGCTCACCACAGCGGGATGAAACCGGGGAGCTGTTTTTT. As protein: CASSPQRDETGELFF.

The chain couples TRBV7-2 to TRBJ2-7; 14 nucleotides agree with TRBD2. In germline, CDR1 is SGHTA, CDR2 FQGNSA. This CDR3 region has 15 residues. The V gene end was trimmed by 7 bases and the J gene end by 4 bases; junction bases not matched to a gene: 6. The CDR3 sequence: CASTPGTSGSYEQYF. The CDR3 DNA follows: TGTGCCAGCACTCCTGGGACTAGCGGGAGTTACGAGCAGTACTTC.

The chain couples TRBV5-1 to TRBJ2-7, with 11 bases lining up with TRBD1. V dropped 4 bases and J dropped 5; count of bases not matched to a gene: 5. Looked up from germline, CDR1 is SGHRS and CDR2 is YFSETQ. This CDR3 spans 14 amino acids. The CDR3 reads CASSPGTGGNEQYF. The DNA for the CDR3 is TGCGCCAGCAGCCCCGGGACAGGGGGGAACGAGCAGTACTTC.